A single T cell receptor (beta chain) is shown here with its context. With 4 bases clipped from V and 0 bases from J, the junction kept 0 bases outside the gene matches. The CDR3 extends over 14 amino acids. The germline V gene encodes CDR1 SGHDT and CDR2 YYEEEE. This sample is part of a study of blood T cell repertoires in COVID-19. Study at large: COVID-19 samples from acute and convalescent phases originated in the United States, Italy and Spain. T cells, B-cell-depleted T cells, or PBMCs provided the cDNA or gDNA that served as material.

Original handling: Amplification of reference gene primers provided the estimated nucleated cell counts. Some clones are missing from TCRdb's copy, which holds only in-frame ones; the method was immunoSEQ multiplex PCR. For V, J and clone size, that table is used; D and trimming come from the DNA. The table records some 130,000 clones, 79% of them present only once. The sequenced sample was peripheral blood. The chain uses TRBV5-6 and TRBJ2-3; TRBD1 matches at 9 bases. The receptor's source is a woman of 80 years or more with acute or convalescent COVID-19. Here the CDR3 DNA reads TGTGCCAGCAGCGGGACAGGGAGCACAGATACGCAGTATTTT. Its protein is CASSGTGSTDTQYF.